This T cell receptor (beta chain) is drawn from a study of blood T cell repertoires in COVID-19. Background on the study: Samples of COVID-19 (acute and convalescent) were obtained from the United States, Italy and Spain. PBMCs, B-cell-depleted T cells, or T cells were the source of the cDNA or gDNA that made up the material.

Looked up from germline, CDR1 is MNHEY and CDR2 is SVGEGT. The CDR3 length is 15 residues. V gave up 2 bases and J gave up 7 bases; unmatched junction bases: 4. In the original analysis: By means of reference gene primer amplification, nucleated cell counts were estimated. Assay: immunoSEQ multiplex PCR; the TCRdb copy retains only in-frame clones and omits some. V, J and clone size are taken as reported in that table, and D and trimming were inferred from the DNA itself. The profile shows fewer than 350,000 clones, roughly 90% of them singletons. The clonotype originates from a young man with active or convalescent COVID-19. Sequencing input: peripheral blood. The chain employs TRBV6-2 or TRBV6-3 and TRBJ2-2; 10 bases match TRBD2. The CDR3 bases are TGTGCCAGCAGTTACCTAGCGGGGGCAATCGGGGAGCTGTTTTTT. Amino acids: CASSYLAGAIGELFF.